Each of the 32 T cell receptor beta chains below was sequenced from the same sample in a study of blood T cells in healthy people across ages. A sample-barcoded 5' primer and a J-beta primer mix were used in a second PCR of roughly 6 to 11 cycles. TCRdb fed the 5' RACE reads into MiXCR, producing one record per CDR3 protein. The sample includes some 1.7 million distinct CDR3 sequences, over 25% of them seen just once. Sequenced sample: blood. The receptors were gathered from a woman aged 30 to 39 in good health.

This chain uses TRBV3-1 with TRBJ2-7; D is unclear. The germline gives CDR1 LGHDT, CDR2 YNNKEL (reference sequence). The CDR3 is made up of 14 amino acids. Trimming pared 1 base from V and 3 bases from J, leaving 10 bases between. CDR3 amino acids: CASSQAARYYEQYF. The CDR3 DNA sequence: TGTGCCAGCAGCCAAGCTGCCAGGTACTACGAGCAGTACTTC.

This clonotype was seen a handful of times. The CDR3 is CSARGTSLVYEQFF. Written as DNA, the CDR3 is TGCAGTGCTAGAGGAACATCTCTGGTATATGAGCAGTTCTTC. The rearrangement joins TRBV20-1 to TRBJ2-1, with unresolved D. The V and J ends lost 1 base and 8 bases respectively, with 15 bases between them. This CDR3 spans 14 amino acids. Germline CDR1 DFQATT, CDR2 SNEGSKA (reference sequence).

The chain couples TRBV6-1 to TRBJ2-4, with a weak D call TRBD1 (7 bases). The CDR3 consists of 17 residues. Germline loops: CDR1 MNHNS, CDR2 SASEGT. The V gene lost 7 bases and the J gene lost 3 bases, with 22 bases spanning the gap. The CDR3 nucleotides are TGTGCCAGCACCGACGTGAGACAGGGAGGAGGCAAAAACATTCAGTACTTC. It codes for CASTDVRQGGGKNIQYF.

This chain uses TRBV12-3 or TRBV12-4 with TRBJ2-6; D call uncertain. CDR3 length: 18 residues. Trimming pared 3 bases from V and 1 base from J, leaving 16 bases between. The CDR3 DNA follows: TGTGCCAGCAGTTTTAGGCAACTAACTCCGTCTGGGGCCAACGTCCTGACTTTC. Translated: CASSFRQLTPSGANVLTF.

The chain joins TRBV4-3 to TRBJ1-4; D is possibly TRBD1 (5 bases). CDR1 LGHNA and CDR2 YSLEER come from the germline V gene. The ends were cut back, 1 base at V and 7 bases at J, with 10 bases in the middle. The CDR3 consists of 14 residues. CDR3 in amino acids: CASSQAWGGEKLFF. The CDR3 coding sequence is TGCGCCAGCAGCCAAGCTTGGGGCGGTGAAAAACTGTTTTTT.

This clonotype was counted at least ten times. The CDR3 bases are TGTGCCAGCAGCCCGGACATCTACAATGAGCAGTTCTTC. Residues: CASSPDIYNEQFF. The chain combines TRBV5-4 with TRBJ2-1; possible D gene TRBD1, 5 bases. The CDR3 sequence is 13 residues long. V was cut by 4 bases and J by 3 bases, with 8 bases left in between. Germline V gives CDR1 SGHNT, CDR2 YYREEE (reference sequence).

This clonotype was counted a few times. The chain employs TRBV5-1 and TRBJ2-5, with TRBD1 identical over 8 bases. The CDR3 totals 14 residues. Germline V CDR1 and CDR2: SGHRS, YFSETQ. J lost 5 bases, V lost 4 bases, and 7 bases had no gene match. The CDR3 loop is CASSHPTGEETQYF. The CDR3 coding sequence is TGCGCCAGCAGCCACCCGACAGGGGAGGAGACCCAGTACTTC.

At least ten counts were recorded for this clonotype. The chain couples TRBV12-3 or TRBV12-4 to TRBJ2-1; either TRBD1 or TRBD2 may fit D (5 bases each). V gave up 3 bases and J gave up 15 bases, with 12 bases separating them. CDR3 length: 11 amino acids. CDR3 protein: CASSFEGIWFF. The CDR3 DNA is TGTGCCAGCAGTTTTGAGGGGATTTGGTTCTTC.

This sequence joins TRBV20-1 and TRBJ1-6, with unresolved D. The CDR3 length is 15 residues. V was clipped by 3 bases and J by 7 bases, with 16 bases between them. Per germline, CDR1 DFQATT and CDR2 SNEGSKA (reference sequence). Here the CDR3 reads CSARLGNVTNSPLHF. The CDR3 DNA follows: TGCAGTGCTAGGTTGGGGAACGTAACGAATTCACCCCTCCACTTT.

This clonotype came up many times. A read error may produce the germline difference seen at one junction end. The chain joins TRBV10-2 to TRBJ1-1, with a weak D call TRBD1 (5 bases). Germline values: CDR1 WSHSY, CDR2 SAAADI. The CDR3 consists of 12 residues. As DNA, the CDR3 is TGTGCCAGCAGTGATAGGGGCACTGAAGCTTTCTTT. Encoded protein: CASSDRGTEAFF.

This clonotype has ten or more counts. V gene TRBV5-6 combines with J gene TRBJ2-7; D call uncertain. Germline V lookup: CDR1 SGHDT, CDR2 YYEEEE. The length of the CDR3 is 12 residues. Trimming removed 2 bases at V and 5 bases at J, with 8 bases between. In nucleotides, the CDR3 is TGTGCCAGCAGCTTCTTAAGCGACGAGCAGTACTTC. Translation gives CASSFLSDEQYF.

This clonotype has a count of ten or more. The chain's CDR3 is CASSLALHYEQYF. For the CDR3, the DNA is TGCGCCAGCAGCTTGGCCCTGCACTACGAGCAGTACTTC. The chain has TRBV5-1 and TRBJ2-7; D uncertain. The V gene lost 0 bases and the J gene lost 3 bases, with 7 bases spanning the gap. Germline CDR1 SGHRS, CDR2 YFSETQ. This CDR3 spans 13 amino acids.

About this clonotype itself: A clone one base away is much larger, so this may be a read error. CDR3 in amino acids: CASSGSLGYTF. The CDR3 DNA sequence: TGTGCCAGCAGCGGAAGCTTGGGCTACACCTTC. The V gene is TRBV9, the J gene TRBJ1-2, with D unclear. CDR1 is SGDLS and CDR2 is YYNGEE in the germline V gene. Between the trimmed V and J ends, which lost 3 bases and 8 bases, there was a span of 8 bases. The CDR3 runs to 11 residues.

This clonotype was found a few times. The chain carries TRBV30 and TRBJ2-7; 7 bases map to TRBD1. This CDR3 region has 13 residues. Trimming cost V 3 bases and J 6 bases; bases outside gene matches: 8. CDR1 GTSNPN and CDR2 SVGIG come from the germline V gene (reference sequence). CDR3 bases: TGTGCCTGGAGCGGGACAGACGAGGGCGAGCAGTACTTC. As protein: CAWSGTDEGEQYF. Drawing the rest from reference TRBV30 and TRBJ2-7, the complete variable domain is SQTIHQWPATLVQPVGSPLSLECTVEGTSNPNLYWYRQAAGRGLQLLFYSVGIGQISSEVPQNLSASRPQDRQFILSSKKLLLSDSGFYLCAWSGTDEGEQYFGPGTRLTVT.

V and J are TRBV20-1 and TRBJ2-3; D might be TRBD1 or TRBD2, each matching 5 bases. The V and J ends lost 6 bases and 8 bases respectively, with 21 bases between them. Germline-derived CDR1 and CDR2 are DFQATT and SNEGSKA (reference sequence). The CDR3 is made up of 14 amino acids. The CDR3 sequence: CSAGGSGRAGTQYF. In DNA form, the CDR3 reads TGCAGTGCAGGAGGCTCTGGCAGGGCAGGTACGCAGTATTTT.

The table lists this clonotype with many counts. The junction shows a germline mismatch at one end, possibly a read error. The rearrangement joins TRBV20-1 to TRBJ2-3, with 8 positions matching TRBD2. This CDR3 has 15 amino acids. Germline CDR1 is DFQATT and CDR2 is SNEGSKA (reference sequence). Here the CDR3 DNA reads TGCAGTGCCAGAGCGGGGGCTCGGTCGGCAGATACGCAGTATTTT. Its protein product is CSARAGARSADTQYF.

This clonotype has a handful of counts. This chain connects TRBV6-2 or TRBV6-3 to TRBJ2-6, with D unclear. Germline V gene data show CDR1 as MNHEY and CDR2 as SVGEGT. The V end lost 2 bases, the J end lost 1 base, and 12 bases lay between the germline ends. The CDR3 contains 17 residues. In nucleotides, the CDR3 is TGTGCCAGCAGTTACGGCCGGAGAGATTCTGGGGCCAACGTCCTGACTTTC. Translating gives CASSYGRRDSGANVLTF.

As concerns this clonotype: Since the CDR3 does not end with the conserved phenylalanine or tryptophan, this likely comes from a read error. V and J are TRBV28 and TRBJ2-7; no firm D call. This CDR3 has 13 amino acids. CDR1 is MDHEN and CDR2 is SYDVKM in the germline V gene. Trimming took 3 bases from V and 4 from J, leaving 10 bases between them. Here the CDR3 DNA reads TGTGCCAGCAGTTTCGGAACTTCGTACGAGCAGTACTCC. It yields the protein CASSFGTSYEQYS.

V gene TRBV15 combines with J gene TRBJ2-7, with D tentatively TRBD1 or TRBD2 (5 bases each). V lost 0 bases to trimming and J lost 4 bases, with 13 bases between them. The CDR3 length is 15 residues. CDR1 and CDR2 from the germline V gene are LNHNV and YYDKDF (reference sequence). The CDR3 spells CATSRDGQGVYEQYF. The CDR3 coding sequence is TGTGCCACCAGCAGAGATGGTCAGGGAGTGTACGAGCAGTACTTC. Filled out from reference TRBV15 and TRBJ2-7, the complete variable domain reads DAMVIQNPRYQVTQFGKPVTLSCSQTLNHNVMYWYQQKSSQAPKLLFHYYDKDFNNEADTPDNFQSRRPNTSFCFLDIRSPGLGDTAMYLCATSRDGQGVYEQYFGPGTRLTVT.

This chain joins TRBV20-1 and TRBJ2-1, with D unclear. The V end lost 2 bases, the J end lost 2 bases, and 10 bases lay between the germline ends. The CDR3 contains 14 residues. CDR1 and CDR2 (germline): DFQATT, SNEGSKA (reference sequence). The CDR3 DNA follows: TGCAGTGCTAGACCCCGACACGCCTACAATGAGCAGTTCTTC. Translating it yields CSARPRHAYNEQFF.

Many counts were recorded for this clonotype. V and J are TRBV12-3 or TRBV12-4 and TRBJ2-4, with a possible D match to TRBD2 (5 bases). Trimming cost V 6 bases and J 4 bases, with 19 bases left between them. The CDR3 has 16 amino acids. The chain's CDR3 is CASSPRSEVGKNIQYF. CDR3 bases: TGTGCCAGCAGCCCCCGGTCGGAGGTTGGGAAAAACATTCAGTACTTC.

The chain carries TRBV5-1 and TRBJ1-2; weak D call: TRBD1 (6 bases). This CDR3 is 15 amino acids long. The germline V gene encodes CDR1 SGHRS and CDR2 YFSETQ. Trimming stripped 0 bases from V and 4 bases from J, with 13 bases between. The CDR3 DNA follows: TGCGCCAGCAGCTTGGGGGACACCACTTTCTATGGCTACACCTTC. It yields the protein CASSLGDTTFYGYTF.

The chain recombines TRBV3-1 with TRBJ2-3; D is perhaps TRBD1 (5 bases). Trimming shortened V by 5 bases and J by 6 bases, and 27 bases separated the two germline ends. In germline, CDR1 is LGHDT, CDR2 YNNKEL (reference sequence). This CDR3 has 18 residues. The CDR3 here is CASSSGNRGDVLGDTQYF. In DNA, the CDR3 is TGTGCCAGCAGCTCAGGGAATAGAGGCGACGTCTTGGGTGATACGCAGTATTTT.

In DNA form, the CDR3 reads TGTGCCAGCACCTCCGGGACTAGCTTATACGAGCAGTACTTC. Translation: CASTSGTSLYEQYF. The gene calls are TRBV3-1 and TRBJ2-7; TRBD2 matches at 9 bases. The trim removed 7 bases at V and 4 bases at J, leaving 8 bases unmatched. The CDR3 extends over 14 amino acids. Germline CDR1 LGHDT, CDR2 YNNKEL (reference sequence).

DNA of the CDR3: TGTGCCAGCAGCCAAGTGGGGGACAGCGCTGGGGATGGCTACACCTTC. Translated: CASSQVGDSAGDGYTF. This chain links TRBV3-1 with TRBJ1-2, with TRBD1 matching 7 bases. V shed 1 base and J 6 bases; nucleotides not matched to a gene: 11. CDR3 length: 16 amino acids. Germline V gene lookup returns CDR1 LGHDT and CDR2 YNNKEL (reference sequence).

This clonotype has more than one count but fewer than ten. V usage is TRBV7-2 and J usage is TRBJ1-2; D gene unclear. Germline assignment: CDR1 SGHTA and CDR2 FQGNSA. This CDR3 has 13 residues. V dropped 5 bases and J dropped 7 bases, with 14 bases sitting between them. The CDR3 bases are TGTGCCAGCAGCCCTGCGTACCCAAGTGGCTACACCTTC. As protein: CASSPAYPSGYTF.

V is TRBV28 and J is TRBJ2-5; 8 bases match TRBD1. The assigned J gene may be wrong: the sequence end matches TRBJ2-7 better. The CDR3 extends over 16 amino acids. The germline CDR1 and CDR2 sequences are MDHEN and SYDVKM. In DNA, the CDR3 is TGTGCCAGCAGTTTGAGTTCGGGACAGGCTACCTGCGAGCAGTACTTC. This translates into CASSLSSGQATCEQYF.

Ten or more counts support this clonotype. The genes are TRBV4-2 and TRBJ2-7, with D perhaps matching TRBD1 (6 bases). Trimming removed 1 base at V and 3 bases at J, with 13 bases between. This CDR3 is built from 15 residues. CDR1 and CDR2 from the germline V gene are LGHNA and YNFKEQ. The CDR3 is CASSQAGQGNYEQYF. In nucleotides, the CDR3 is TGTGCCAGCAGCCAAGCCGGCCAGGGGAACTACGAGCAGTACTTC.

This clonotype was recorded a few times. The chain recombines TRBV6-6 with TRBJ2-7; D possibly corresponds to TRBD2 (6 bases). The V and J ends lost 2 bases and 5 bases respectively, with 22 bases between them. Germline lookup yields CDR1 MNHNY and CDR2 SVGAGI (reference sequence). The CDR3 is 17 amino acids. CDR3 DNA sequence: TGTGCCAGCAGTTACCGTGGCGGGGTTCTCCTCGGCGACGAGCAGTACTTC. Its translation: CASSYRGGVLLGDEQYF.

This clonotype appeared a few times. The chain employs TRBV24-1 and TRBJ2-1; 10 bases map to TRBD2. The CDR3 extends over 15 amino acids. V gave up 4 bases and J gave up 9 bases; unmatched junction bases: 8. CDR1 is KGHDR and CDR2 is SFDVKD in the germline V gene. The DNA for the CDR3 is TGTGCCACCAGTGACCTAGCGGGAGAATTGAGTGAGCAGTTCTTC. Protein product: CATSDLAGELSEQFF.

This clonotype came up a few times. One end of the junction is discordant with germline, which a read error may explain. This chain uses TRBV12-3 or TRBV12-4 with TRBJ2-1, with D uncertain. CDR3 length: 14 residues. CDR3 coding DNA: TGTGCCAGCAGTCCGGTGGGAACCTACAATGAGCGGTTCTTC. It codes for CASSPVGTYNERFF.

A note on this clonotype: A clone one base away is much larger, so this may be a read error. It is likely a read error, because the conserved phenylalanine at the end of the CDR3 is missing. The J gene is TRBJ2-7, the V gene TRBV4-1, with D possibly TRBD2 on 6 matching bases. Trimming stripped 7 bases from V and 5 bases from J, with 18 bases between. Germline V gene lookup returns CDR1 MGHRA and CDR2 YSYEKL. CDR3 length: 14 residues. The CDR3 nucleotides read TGCGCCAGCATCAATAACTTGGGGGGAGACGAGCAGTACTCC. Translation gives CASINNLGGDEQYS.